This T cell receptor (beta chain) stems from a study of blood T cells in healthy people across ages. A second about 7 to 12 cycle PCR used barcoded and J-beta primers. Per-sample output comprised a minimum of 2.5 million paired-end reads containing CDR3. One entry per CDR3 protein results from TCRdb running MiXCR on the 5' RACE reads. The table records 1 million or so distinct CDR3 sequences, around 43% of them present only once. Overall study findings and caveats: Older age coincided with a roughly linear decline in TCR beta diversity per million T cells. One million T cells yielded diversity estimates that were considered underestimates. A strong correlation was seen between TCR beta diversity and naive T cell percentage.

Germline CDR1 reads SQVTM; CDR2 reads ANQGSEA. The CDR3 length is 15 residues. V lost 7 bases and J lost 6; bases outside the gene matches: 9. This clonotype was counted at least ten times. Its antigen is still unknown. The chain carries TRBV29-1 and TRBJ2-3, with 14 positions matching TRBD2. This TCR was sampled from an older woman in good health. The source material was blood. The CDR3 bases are TGCAGCGCCACCGGGACTAGCGGGAGAACCGATACGCAGTATTTT. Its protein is CSATGTSGRTDTQYF.